The rows below give T cell receptor beta chains drawn from one sample of a study of graft-versus-host responses after intestinal transplantation. What these receptors recognize is not known. Repertoires were generated with immunoSEQ multiplex PCR, while TCRdb's copy carries only in-frame clones and drops some. The data hold 100,000 to 120,000 clones, with 80% to 95% observed a single time. Sequences were derived from unstimulated CD8+ T cells sorted from spleen or lymph node cells, sampled before intestinal transplant. The source of these receptors is a human donor who received an intestinal transplant. The CDR3 runs from the conserved cysteine through the conserved F or W. The D gene is left open where the match is weak. A clone size is listed for some rows: how often the clone was seen (once, few, many), or a class if it is expanded.

CDR3aa: CASSFLPGSYEQYF
CDR3nt: TGTGCCAGCAGCTTCTTACCGGGTTCCTACGAGCAGTACTTC
d_gene: -
j_gene: TRBJ2-7
v_gene: TRBV5-4
abundance: -

CDR3aa: CASIPSGTSNYGYTF
CDR3nt: TGTGCCAGCATCCCTTCGGGCACCTCAAACTATGGCTACACCTTC
d_gene: -
j_gene: TRBJ1-2
v_gene: TRBV7-9
abundance: once

CDR3aa: CASRTGQGGYEQYF
CDR3nt: TGCGCCAGCAGGACCGGACAGGGAGGCTACGAGCAGTACTTC
d_gene: TRBD1
j_gene: TRBJ2-7
v_gene: TRBV5-1
abundance: -

CDR3aa: CASYGGQGMVEQYF
CDR3nt: TGCGCCAGCTATGGGGGACAGGGGATGGTCGAGCAGTACTTC
d_gene: TRBD1
j_gene: TRBJ2-7
v_gene: TRBV5-1
abundance: -

CDR3aa: CASSLVEGAYEQYF
CDR3nt: TGCGCCAGCAGCTTGGTCGAGGGGGCCTACGAGCAGTACTTC
d_gene: -
j_gene: TRBJ2-7
v_gene: TRBV5-1
abundance: once

CDR3aa: CASSGQGAPGNTIYF
CDR3nt: TGTGCCAGCAGTGGACAGGGGGCGCCTGGAAACACCATATATTTT
d_gene: TRBD1
j_gene: TRBJ1-3
v_gene: TRBV28
abundance: -

CDR3aa: CASSIGHPQGARYGYTF
CDR3nt: TGTGCCAGTAGTATAGGGCATCCGCAGGGGGCAAGGTATGGCTACACCTTC
d_gene: TRBD1
j_gene: TRBJ1-2
v_gene: TRBV19
abundance: -

CDR3aa: CASSGDIGGAVWETQYF
CDR3nt: TGTGCCAGCAGCGGAGATATTGGAGGGGCCGTCTGGGAGACCCAGTACTTC
d_gene: -
j_gene: TRBJ2-5
v_gene: TRBV9
abundance: -

CDR3aa: CASSVESGAGIRSDTQYF
CDR3nt: TGTGCCAGCAGCGTAGAGTCTGGGGCAGGGATCCGATCAGATACGCAGTATTTT
d_gene: -
j_gene: TRBJ2-3
v_gene: TRBV9
abundance: -

CDR3aa: CASRNSLQGGGHEQFF
CDR3nt: TGTGCCAGCAGGAATTCCCTGCAGGGGGGAGGGCATGAGCAGTTCTTC
d_gene: -
j_gene: TRBJ2-1
v_gene: TRBV7-9
abundance: -

CDR3aa: CASSLDRTYEQYF
CDR3nt: TGCGCCAGCAGCTTGGACAGGACCTACGAGCAGTACTTC
d_gene: -
j_gene: TRBJ2-7
v_gene: TRBV5-1
abundance: -

CDR3aa: CSVVAYGDSSYNEQFF
CDR3nt: TGCAGCGTTGTGGCTTATGGGGACAGCTCCTACAATGAGCAGTTCTTC
d_gene: TRBD1
j_gene: TRBJ2-1
v_gene: TRBV29-1
abundance: -

CDR3aa: CASSFGQTGLTQHF
CDR3nt: TGTGCCAGCAGCTTCGGACAGACTGGACTAACGCAGCATTTT
d_gene: -
j_gene: TRBJ1-5
v_gene: TRBV5-6
abundance: -

CDR3aa: CASSLEARRDNEQFF
CDR3nt: TGTGCCAGCAGCTTAGAGGCCCGGCGGGACAATGAGCAGTTCTTC
d_gene: -
j_gene: TRBJ2-1
v_gene: TRBV7-6
abundance: -

CDR3aa: CSAGDGNTEAFF
CDR3nt: TGCAGCGCAGGGGACGGGAACACTGAAGCTTTCTTT
d_gene: -
j_gene: TRBJ1-1
v_gene: TRBV29-1
abundance: -

CDR3aa: CASSATRRGELFF
CDR3nt: TGTGCCAGCAGCGCAACGAGGAGGGGGGAGCTGTTTTTT
d_gene: -
j_gene: TRBJ2-2
v_gene: TRBV9
abundance: -

CDR3aa: CSALPGGSPYEQYF
CDR3nt: TGCAGCGCTCTTCCTGGCGGGAGCCCCTACGAGCAGTACTTC
d_gene: TRBD2
j_gene: TRBJ2-7
v_gene: TRBV29-1
abundance: -

CDR3aa: CASSPETGGGTGELFF
CDR3nt: TGTGCCAGTAGTCCAGAGACAGGGGGCGGCACCGGGGAGCTGTTTTTT
d_gene: TRBD1
j_gene: TRBJ2-2
v_gene: TRBV19
abundance: -

CDR3aa: CASRSPLNQPQHF
CDR3nt: TGTGCCAGCCGGTCCCCCTTAAATCAGCCCCAGCATTTT
d_gene: -
j_gene: TRBJ1-5
v_gene: TRBV19
abundance: -

CDR3aa: CASSLRGESYEQYF
CDR3nt: TGTGCCAGCAGCCTCCGGGGGGAGTCATACGAGCAGTACTTC
d_gene: TRBD2
j_gene: TRBJ2-7
v_gene: TRBV6-1
abundance: -

CDR3aa: CASGPDSTYEQYF
CDR3nt: TGCGCCAGCGGACCCGACAGTACCTACGAGCAGTACTTC
d_gene: -
j_gene: TRBJ2-7
v_gene: TRBV5-1
abundance: -

CDR3aa: CASTPAGYTEAFF
CDR3nt: TGTGCCAGCACCCCTGCCGGGTACACTGAAGCTTTCTTT
d_gene: -
j_gene: TRBJ1-1
v_gene: TRBV27
abundance: -

CDR3aa: CASSYGGKLFF
CDR3nt: TGTGCCAGCAGCTACGGTGGAAAACTGTTTTTT
d_gene: -
j_gene: TRBJ1-4
v_gene: TRBV7-9
abundance: -

CDR3aa: CASSLGAGTGRNTIYF
CDR3nt: TGCGCCAGCAGCTTGGGGGCAGGGACTGGAAGAAACACCATATATTTT
d_gene: -
j_gene: TRBJ1-3
v_gene: TRBV5-1
abundance: -

CDR3aa: CASSLGVAGVFNEQFF
CDR3nt: TGTGCCAGCAGTCTCGGGGTAGCGGGAGTCTTCAATGAGCAGTTCTTC
d_gene: TRBD2
j_gene: TRBJ2-1
v_gene: TRBV27
abundance: -

CDR3aa: CASSFASTDTQYF
CDR3nt: TGTGCCAGCAGTTTTGCTAGCACAGATACGCAGTATTTT
d_gene: -
j_gene: TRBJ2-3
v_gene: TRBV27
abundance: -

CDR3aa: CASSRLPGRVRNQPQHF
CDR3nt: TGTGCCAGCAGCCGTCTTCCCGGGAGGGTTCGCAATCAGCCCCAGCATTTT
d_gene: -
j_gene: TRBJ1-5
v_gene: TRBV25-1
abundance: -

CDR3aa: CAWSVGADEAFF
CDR3nt: TGTGCCTGGAGTGTCGGGGCAGATGAAGCTTTCTTT
d_gene: -
j_gene: TRBJ1-1
v_gene: TRBV30
abundance: once

CDR3aa: CSATGAFSRGKETQYF
CDR3nt: TGCAGCGCCACAGGGGCATTCTCCAGAGGTAAAGAGACCCAGTACTTC
d_gene: TRBD1
j_gene: TRBJ2-5
v_gene: TRBV29-1
abundance: -

CDR3aa: CASSVGGGLRGNTIYF
CDR3nt: TGTGCCAGCAGCGTAGGTGGGGGGCTACGAGGAAACACCATATATTTT
d_gene: -
j_gene: TRBJ1-3
v_gene: TRBV9
abundance: -

CDR3aa: CASSLVRTGYNEQFF
CDR3nt: TGTGCCAGCAGCTTGGTGCGGACAGGGTACAATGAGCAGTTCTTC
d_gene: TRBD1
j_gene: TRBJ2-1
v_gene: TRBV5-6
abundance: -

CDR3aa: CASSYGTDLLEQYF
CDR3nt: TGTGCCAGCAGTTATGGGACAGACCTTCTCGAGCAGTACTTC
d_gene: TRBD1
j_gene: TRBJ2-7
v_gene: TRBV6-5
abundance: -